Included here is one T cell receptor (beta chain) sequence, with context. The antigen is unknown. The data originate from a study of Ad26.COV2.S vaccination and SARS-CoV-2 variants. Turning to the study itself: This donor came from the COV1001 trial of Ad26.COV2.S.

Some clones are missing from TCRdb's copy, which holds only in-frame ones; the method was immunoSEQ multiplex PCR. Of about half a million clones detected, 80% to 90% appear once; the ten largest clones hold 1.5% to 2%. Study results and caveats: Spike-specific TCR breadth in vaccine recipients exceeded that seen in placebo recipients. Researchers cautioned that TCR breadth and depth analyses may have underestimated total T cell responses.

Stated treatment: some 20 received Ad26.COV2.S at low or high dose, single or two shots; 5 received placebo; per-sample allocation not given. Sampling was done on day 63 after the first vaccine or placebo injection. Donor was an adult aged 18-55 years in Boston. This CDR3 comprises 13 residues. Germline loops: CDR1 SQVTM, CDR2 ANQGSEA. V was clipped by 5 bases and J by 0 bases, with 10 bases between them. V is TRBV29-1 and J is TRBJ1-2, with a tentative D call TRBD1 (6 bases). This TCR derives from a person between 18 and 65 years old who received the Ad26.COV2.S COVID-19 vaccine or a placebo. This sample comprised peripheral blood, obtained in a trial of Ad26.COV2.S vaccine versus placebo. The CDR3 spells CSVSTGANYGYTF. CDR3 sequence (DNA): TGCAGCGTTTCGACAGGAGCTAACTATGGCTACACCTTC.